This T cell receptor beta chain originates from a study of blood T cells in healthy people across ages. Sample-barcoded 5' priming and a J-beta primer mix drove a second PCR of about 7 to 12 cycles. TCRdb passed the 5' RACE reads through MiXCR, listing each CDR3 protein once. Of 1,500,000 or so distinct CDR3 sequences in the sample, approximately 60% are singletons; the top ten hold roughly 7%. The CDR3 extends over 15 amino acids. The J segment lost 11 bases and the V segment lost 3 bases, leaving 11 bases of the junction unmatched. In germline, CDR1 is MGHRA, CDR2 YSYEKL. This TCR was sampled from a man aged 18 to 29 in good health. The V and J genes are TRBV4-1 and TRBJ2-5; 11 positions match TRBD2. Sequenced material: blood. The CDR3 sequence: CASSHRLAGLNEQYF. The CDR3, as DNA: TGCGCCAGCAGCCATCGACTAGCGGGACTCAATGAGCAGTACTTC.